The sequence of this TCR beta chain was determined in a study of Ad26.COV2.S vaccination and SARS-CoV-2 variants. Study information: Into the muscle, Ad26.COV2.S was dosed once or twice, 56 days apart.

Treatment described: over 15 received Ad26.COV2.S at low or high dose, single or two shots; several received placebo; per-sample allocation not given. On day 63 after the first injection, vaccine and placebo recipients gave samples. Ad26.COV2.S expressed prefusion-stabilized spike from the original Wuhan strain. A note on this clone: As yet, its antigen is unknown.

Germline lookup yields CDR1 SGHTA and CDR2 FQGTGA. The V gene end was trimmed by 5 bases and the J gene end by 6 bases; junction bases not matched to a gene: 10. The CDR3 is 15 amino acids. TCRdb keeps only in-frame clones here, not all; method: immunoSEQ multiplex PCR. The sample lists about 680,000 clones, roughly nine tenths occurring once. Study outcomes and limitations: Marked by substantial breadth, spike-specific CD8+ and CD4+ T cell responses were reportedly seen after vaccination.

This sequence originates from a person between 18 and 65 years old who received the Ad26.COV2.S COVID-19 vaccine or a placebo. This specimen consisted of peripheral blood, obtained in a trial of Ad26.COV2.S vaccine versus placebo. The chain links TRBV7-3 to TRBJ2-4, with 7 bases fitting TRBD1. The DNA for the CDR3 is TGTGCCAGCAGCCGGAGACAGGGCCCCGTAAACATTCAGTACTTC. This sequence encodes CASSRRQGPVNIQYF.